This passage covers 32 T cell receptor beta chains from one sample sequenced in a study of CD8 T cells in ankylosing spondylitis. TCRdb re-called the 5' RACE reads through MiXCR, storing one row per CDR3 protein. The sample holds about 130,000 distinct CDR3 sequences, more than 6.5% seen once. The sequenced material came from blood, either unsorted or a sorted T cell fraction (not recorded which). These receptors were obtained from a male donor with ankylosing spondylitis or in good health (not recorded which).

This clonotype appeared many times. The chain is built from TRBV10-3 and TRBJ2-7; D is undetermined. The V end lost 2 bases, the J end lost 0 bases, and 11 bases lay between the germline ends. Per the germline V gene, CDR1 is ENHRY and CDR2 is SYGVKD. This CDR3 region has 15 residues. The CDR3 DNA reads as TGTGCCATCAGTGAGCCTGGGGTTCCCTCCTACGAGCAGTACTTC. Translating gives CAISEPGVPSYEQYF.

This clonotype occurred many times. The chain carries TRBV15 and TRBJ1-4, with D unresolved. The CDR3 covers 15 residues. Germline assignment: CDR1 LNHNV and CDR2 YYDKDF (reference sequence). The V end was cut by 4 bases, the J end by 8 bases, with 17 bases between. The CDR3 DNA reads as TGTGCCACCAGCAAAGATCTCCGGGAGCAGGAAAAACTGTTTTTT. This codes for CATSKDLREQEKLFF.

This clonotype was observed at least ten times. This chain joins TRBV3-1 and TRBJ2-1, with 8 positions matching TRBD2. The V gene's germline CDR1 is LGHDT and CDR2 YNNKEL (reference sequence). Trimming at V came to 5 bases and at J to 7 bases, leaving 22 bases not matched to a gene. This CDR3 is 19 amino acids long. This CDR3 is CASSSTRGRVTSAGNEQFF. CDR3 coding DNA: TGTGCCAGCAGCTCAACACGGGGCAGGGTGACTAGCGCCGGGAATGAGCAGTTCTTC.

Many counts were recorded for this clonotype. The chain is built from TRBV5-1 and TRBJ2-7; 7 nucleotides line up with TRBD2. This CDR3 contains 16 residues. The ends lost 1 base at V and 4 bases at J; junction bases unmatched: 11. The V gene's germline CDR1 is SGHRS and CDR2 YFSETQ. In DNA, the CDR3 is TGCGCCAGCAGCTTGATACCGCCGGGACTACAGTACGAGCAGTACTTC. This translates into CASSLIPPGLQYEQYF.

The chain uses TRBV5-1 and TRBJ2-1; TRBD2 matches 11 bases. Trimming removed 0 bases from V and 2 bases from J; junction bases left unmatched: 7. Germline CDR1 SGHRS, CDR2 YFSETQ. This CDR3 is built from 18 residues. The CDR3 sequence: CASSLVLAGGPPYNEQFF. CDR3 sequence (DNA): TGCGCCAGCAGCTTGGTATTAGCGGGGGGGCCCCCCTACAATGAGCAGTTCTTC.

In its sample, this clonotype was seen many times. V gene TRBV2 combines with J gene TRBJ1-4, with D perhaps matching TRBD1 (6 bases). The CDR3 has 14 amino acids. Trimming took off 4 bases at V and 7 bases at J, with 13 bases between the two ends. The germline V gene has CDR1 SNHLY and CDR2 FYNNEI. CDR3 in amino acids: CASSGGAGSEKLFF. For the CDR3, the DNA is TGTGCCAGCAGTGGGGGGGCAGGGAGTGAAAAACTGTTTTTT.

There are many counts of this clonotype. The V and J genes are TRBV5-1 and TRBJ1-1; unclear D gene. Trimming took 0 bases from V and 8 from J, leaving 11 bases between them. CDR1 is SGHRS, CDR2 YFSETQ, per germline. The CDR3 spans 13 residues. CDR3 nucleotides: TGCGCCAGCAGCTTGGAGGAGGGTACCGAAGCTTTCTTT. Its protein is CASSLEEGTEAFF.

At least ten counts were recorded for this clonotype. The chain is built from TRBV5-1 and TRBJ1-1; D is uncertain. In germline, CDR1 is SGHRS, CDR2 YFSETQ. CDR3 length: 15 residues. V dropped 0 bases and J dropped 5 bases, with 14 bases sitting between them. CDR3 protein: CASSLAPSFGTEAFF. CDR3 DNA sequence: TGCGCCAGCAGCTTGGCCCCCTCCTTTGGGACTGAAGCTTTCTTT.

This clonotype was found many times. For the CDR3, the DNA is TGCGCCAGCAGCTCTAGCGGGTTCTACAATGAGCAGTTCTTC. Its protein product is CASSSSGFYNEQFF. The chain is built from TRBV5-1 and TRBJ2-1, with 8 bases aligning to TRBD2. The ends lost 3 bases at V and 3 bases at J; junction bases unmatched: 2. CDR1 and CDR2 from the germline V gene are SGHRS and YFSETQ. The CDR3 covers 14 residues.

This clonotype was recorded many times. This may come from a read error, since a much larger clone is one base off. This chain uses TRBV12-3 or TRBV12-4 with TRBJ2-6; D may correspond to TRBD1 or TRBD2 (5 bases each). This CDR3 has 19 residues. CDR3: CASCLALWGAGSGANVLTF. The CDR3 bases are TGTGCCAGCTGTTTAGCGCTGTGGGGCGCGGGTTCTGGGGCCAACGTCCTGACTTTC.

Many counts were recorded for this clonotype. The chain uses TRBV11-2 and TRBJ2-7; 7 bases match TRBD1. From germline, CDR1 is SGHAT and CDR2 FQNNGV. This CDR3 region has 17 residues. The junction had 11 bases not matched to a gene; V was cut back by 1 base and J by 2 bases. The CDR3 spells CASSLVPPGQWTYEQYF. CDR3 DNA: TGTGCCAGCAGCTTAGTCCCACCGGGACAGTGGACCTACGAGCAGTACTTC.

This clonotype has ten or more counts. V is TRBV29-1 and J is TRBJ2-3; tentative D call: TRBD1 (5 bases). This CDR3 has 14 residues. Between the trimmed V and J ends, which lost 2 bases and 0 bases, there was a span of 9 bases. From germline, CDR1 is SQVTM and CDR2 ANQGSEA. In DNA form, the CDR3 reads TGCAGCGTTGAAACTGGGGCCAGCACAGATACGCAGTATTTT. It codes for CSVETGASTDTQYF.

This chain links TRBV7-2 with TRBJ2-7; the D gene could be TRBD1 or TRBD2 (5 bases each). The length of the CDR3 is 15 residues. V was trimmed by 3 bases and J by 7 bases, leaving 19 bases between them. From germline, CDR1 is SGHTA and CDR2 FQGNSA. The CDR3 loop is CASSFSPLAEGEQYF. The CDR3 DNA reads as TGTGCCAGCAGCTTTTCACCGCTAGCCGAGGGGGAGCAGTACTTC.

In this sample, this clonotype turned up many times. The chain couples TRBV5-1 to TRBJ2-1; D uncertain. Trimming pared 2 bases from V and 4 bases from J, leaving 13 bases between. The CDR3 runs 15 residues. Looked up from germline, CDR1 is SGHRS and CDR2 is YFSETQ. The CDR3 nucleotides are TGCGCCAGCAGCTTAGCTGCCAGATCTTACAATGAGCAGTTCTTC. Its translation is CASSLAARSYNEQFF.

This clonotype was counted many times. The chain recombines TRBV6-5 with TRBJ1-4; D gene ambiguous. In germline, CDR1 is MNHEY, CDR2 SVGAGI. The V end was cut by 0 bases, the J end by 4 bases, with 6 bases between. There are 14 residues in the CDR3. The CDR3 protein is CASSYSPRNEKLFF. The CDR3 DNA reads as TGTGCCAGCAGTTACTCCCCCCGTAATGAAAAACTGTTTTTT.

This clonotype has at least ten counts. CDR3: CASSPPEGSGAQYF. The CDR3 DNA follows: TGTGCCAGCTCACCACCGGAAGGATCCGGCGCTCAGTACTTC. The gene calls are TRBV18 and TRBJ2-7; D uncertain. V lost 0 bases, J lost 10 bases, and 16 bases lay in between. Looked up from germline, CDR1 is KGHSH and CDR2 is LQKENI. The CDR3 consists of 14 residues.

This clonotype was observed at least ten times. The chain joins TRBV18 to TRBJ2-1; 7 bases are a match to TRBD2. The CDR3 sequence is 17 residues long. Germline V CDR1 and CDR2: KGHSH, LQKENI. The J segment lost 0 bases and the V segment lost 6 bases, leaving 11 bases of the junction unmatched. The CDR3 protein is CASSPIMRGSSYNEQFF. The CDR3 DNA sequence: TGTGCCAGCTCGCCGATAATGCGGGGGAGCTCCTACAATGAGCAGTTCTTC.

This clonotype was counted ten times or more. The CDR3 loop reads CASSYSASGSTGELFF. The CDR3 DNA reads as TGTGCCAGCAGTTACTCGGCTAGCGGGAGTACCGGGGAGCTGTTTTTT. V usage is TRBV6-2 or TRBV6-3 and J usage is TRBJ2-2; 10 bases match TRBD2. The CDR3 covers 16 residues. Germline values: CDR1 MNHEY, CDR2 SVGEGT. V dropped 0 bases and J dropped 5; count of bases not matched to a gene: 3.

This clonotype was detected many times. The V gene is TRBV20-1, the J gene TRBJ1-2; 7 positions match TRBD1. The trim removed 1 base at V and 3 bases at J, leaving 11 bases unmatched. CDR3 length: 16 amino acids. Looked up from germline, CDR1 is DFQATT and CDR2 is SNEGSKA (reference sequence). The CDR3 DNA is TGCAGTGCTAGAGCTCCCGCCCGAGGGGGCCACTATGGCTACACCTTC. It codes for CSARAPARGGHYGYTF.

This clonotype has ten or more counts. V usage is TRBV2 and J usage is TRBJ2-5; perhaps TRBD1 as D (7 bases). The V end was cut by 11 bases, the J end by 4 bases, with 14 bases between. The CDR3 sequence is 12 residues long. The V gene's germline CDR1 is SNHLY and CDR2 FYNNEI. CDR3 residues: CAGFRGAETQYF. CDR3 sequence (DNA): TGTGCCGGATTCAGGGGGGCAGAGACCCAGTACTTC.

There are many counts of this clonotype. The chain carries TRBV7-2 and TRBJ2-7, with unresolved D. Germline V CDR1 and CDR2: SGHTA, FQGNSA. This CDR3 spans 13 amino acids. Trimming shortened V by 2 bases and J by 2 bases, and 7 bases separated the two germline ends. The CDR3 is CASSLLGPYEQYF. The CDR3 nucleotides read TGTGCCAGCAGCTTACTGGGCCCCTACGAGCAGTACTTC.

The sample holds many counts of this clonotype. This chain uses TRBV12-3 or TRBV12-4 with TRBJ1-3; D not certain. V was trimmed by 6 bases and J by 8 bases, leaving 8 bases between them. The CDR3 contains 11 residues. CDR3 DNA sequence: TGTGCCAGCAGCCCGGTAGACACCATATATTTT. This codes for CASSPVDTIYF.

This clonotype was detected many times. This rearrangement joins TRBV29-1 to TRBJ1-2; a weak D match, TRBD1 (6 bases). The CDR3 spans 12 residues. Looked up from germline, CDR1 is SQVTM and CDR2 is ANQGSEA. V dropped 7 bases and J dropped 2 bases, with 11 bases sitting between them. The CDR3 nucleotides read TGCAGCGCTGGACAGAGAAACTATGGCTACACCTTC. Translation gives CSAGQRNYGYTF.

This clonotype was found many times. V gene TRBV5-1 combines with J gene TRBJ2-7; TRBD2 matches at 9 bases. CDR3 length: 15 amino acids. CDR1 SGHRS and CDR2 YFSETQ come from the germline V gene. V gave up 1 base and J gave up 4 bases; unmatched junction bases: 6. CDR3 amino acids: CASSLFSGSGYEQYF. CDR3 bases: TGCGCCAGCAGCTTGTTTAGCGGGAGTGGTTACGAGCAGTACTTC. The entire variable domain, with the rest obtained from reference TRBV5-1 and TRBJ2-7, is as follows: KAGVTQTPRYLIKTRGQQVTLSCSPISGHRSVSWYQQTPGQGLQFLFEYFSETQRNKGNFPGRFSGRQFSNSRSEMNVSTLELGDSALYLCASSLFSGSGYEQYFGPGTRLTVT.

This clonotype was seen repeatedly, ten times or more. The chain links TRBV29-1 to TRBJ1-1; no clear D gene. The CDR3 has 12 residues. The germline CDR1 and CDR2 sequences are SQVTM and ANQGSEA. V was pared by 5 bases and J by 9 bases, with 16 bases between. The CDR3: CSVILIEGKAFF. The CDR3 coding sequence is TGCAGCGTTATCCTGATTGAAGGAAAAGCTTTCTTT.

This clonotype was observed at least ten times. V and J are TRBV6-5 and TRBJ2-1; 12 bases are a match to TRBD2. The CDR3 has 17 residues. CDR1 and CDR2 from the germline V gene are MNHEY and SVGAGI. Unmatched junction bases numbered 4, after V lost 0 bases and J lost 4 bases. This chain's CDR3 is CASSYSASGGVYNEQFF. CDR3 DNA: TGTGCCAGCAGTTACTCGGCTAGCGGGGGGGTGTACAATGAGCAGTTCTTC.

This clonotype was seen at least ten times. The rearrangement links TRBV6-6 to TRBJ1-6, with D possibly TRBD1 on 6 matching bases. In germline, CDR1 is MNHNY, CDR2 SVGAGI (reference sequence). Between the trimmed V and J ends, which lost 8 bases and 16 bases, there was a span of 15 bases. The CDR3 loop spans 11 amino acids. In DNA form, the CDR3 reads TGTGCCAGCGTCGCCGGGACATTACTCCACTTT. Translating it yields CASVAGTLLHF.

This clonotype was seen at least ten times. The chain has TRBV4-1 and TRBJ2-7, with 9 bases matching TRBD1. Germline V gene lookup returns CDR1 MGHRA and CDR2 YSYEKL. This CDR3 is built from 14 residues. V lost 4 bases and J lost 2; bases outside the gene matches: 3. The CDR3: CASSRGTGTYEQYF. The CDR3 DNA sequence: TGCGCCAGCAGCCGCGGGACAGGGACCTACGAGCAGTACTTC.

Written as DNA, the CDR3 is TGCGCCAGCCGCCGGGGGGGCTACTACAATGAGCAGTTCTTC. This gives the protein CASRRGGYYNEQFF. The rearrangement uses TRBV5-1 and TRBJ2-1, with 8 bases aligning to TRBD2. Trimming at V came to 7 bases and at J to 3 bases, leaving 6 bases not matched to a gene. Germline loops: CDR1 SGHRS, CDR2 YFSETQ. The CDR3 sequence is 14 residues long. Filled out from reference TRBV5-1 and TRBJ2-1, the complete variable domain reads KAGVTQTPRYLIKTRGQQVTLSCSPISGHRSVSWYQQTPGQGLQFLFEYFSETQRNKGNFPGRFSGRQFSNSRSEMNVSTLELGDSALYLCASRRGGYYNEQFFGPGTRLTVL.

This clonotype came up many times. In DNA form, the CDR3 reads TGCAGCGGCCGTACAGGGGGCGCAGATGGCTACACCTTC. As protein: CSGRTGGADGYTF. The gene calls are TRBV29-1 and TRBJ1-2, with 9 bases that match TRBD1. This CDR3 spans 13 amino acids. Losses at the gene ends were 7 bases for V and 6 bases for J; bases not matched to a gene: 9. Germline CDR1 SQVTM, CDR2 ANQGSEA.

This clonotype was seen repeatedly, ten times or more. The chain's CDR3 is CAISESKATREKLFF. CDR3 DNA: TGTGCCATCAGTGAGTCAAAGGCAACTCGAGAAAAACTGTTTTTT. The genes are TRBV10-3 and TRBJ1-4; D gene uncertain. This CDR3 is built from 15 residues. Trimming removed 0 bases from V and 8 bases from J, with 13 bases in between. The V gene's germline CDR1 is ENHRY and CDR2 SYGVKD.

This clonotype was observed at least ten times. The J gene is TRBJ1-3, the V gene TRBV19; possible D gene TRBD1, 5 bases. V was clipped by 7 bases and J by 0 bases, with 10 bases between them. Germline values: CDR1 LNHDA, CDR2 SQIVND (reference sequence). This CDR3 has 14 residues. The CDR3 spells CASTTDSSGNTIYF. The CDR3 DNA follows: TGTGCCAGTACTACCGACAGCTCTGGAAACACCATATATTTT. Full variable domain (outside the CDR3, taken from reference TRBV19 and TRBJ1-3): DGGITQSPKYLFRKEGQNVTLSCEQNLNHDAMYWYRQDPGQGLRLIYYSQIVNDFQKGDIAEGYSVSREKKESFPLTVTSAQKNPTAFYLCASTTDSSGNTIYFGEGSWLTVV.